This T cell receptor beta chain was captured in a study of Ad26.COV2.S vaccination and SARS-CoV-2 variants. Study-level background: Recipients of Ad26.COV2.S got it intramuscularly, once or twice 56 days apart. Whole-study findings and limits: The analyses of TCR breadth and depth may have understated the size of total T cell responses. Breadth of non-spike TCRs did not differ between vaccinees and placebo recipients.

The repertoire was sequenced with immunoSEQ multiplex PCR; TCRdb's copy has only in-frame clones and lacks some. The sample has 400,000 to 500,000 clones, roughly nine tenths seen once. This CDR3 has 14 amino acids. Trimming took 5 bases from V and 3 from J, leaving 12 bases between them. Germline V CDR1 and CDR2: SGHTA, FQGNSA. About this clone: No antigen is known for it.

The treatment denotes: roughly 20 received Ad26.COV2.S at low or high dose, single or two shots; a few received placebo; per-sample allocation not given. Each sample was drawn 63 days after the first injection (of vaccine or placebo). An adult of 18-55 years in Boston served as donor. This sequence was found in a person between 18 and 65 years old who received the Ad26.COV2.S COVID-19 vaccine or a placebo. The specimen was peripheral blood, collected in a trial of Ad26.COV2.S vaccine versus placebo. The chain recombines TRBV7-2 with TRBJ2-3; D tentatively reads TRBD1 or TRBD2 (5 bases each). The CDR3 loop reads CASSLGVGTDTQYF. The CDR3 DNA follows: TGTGCCAGCAGCCTGGGGGTCGGAACAGATACGCAGTATTTT.